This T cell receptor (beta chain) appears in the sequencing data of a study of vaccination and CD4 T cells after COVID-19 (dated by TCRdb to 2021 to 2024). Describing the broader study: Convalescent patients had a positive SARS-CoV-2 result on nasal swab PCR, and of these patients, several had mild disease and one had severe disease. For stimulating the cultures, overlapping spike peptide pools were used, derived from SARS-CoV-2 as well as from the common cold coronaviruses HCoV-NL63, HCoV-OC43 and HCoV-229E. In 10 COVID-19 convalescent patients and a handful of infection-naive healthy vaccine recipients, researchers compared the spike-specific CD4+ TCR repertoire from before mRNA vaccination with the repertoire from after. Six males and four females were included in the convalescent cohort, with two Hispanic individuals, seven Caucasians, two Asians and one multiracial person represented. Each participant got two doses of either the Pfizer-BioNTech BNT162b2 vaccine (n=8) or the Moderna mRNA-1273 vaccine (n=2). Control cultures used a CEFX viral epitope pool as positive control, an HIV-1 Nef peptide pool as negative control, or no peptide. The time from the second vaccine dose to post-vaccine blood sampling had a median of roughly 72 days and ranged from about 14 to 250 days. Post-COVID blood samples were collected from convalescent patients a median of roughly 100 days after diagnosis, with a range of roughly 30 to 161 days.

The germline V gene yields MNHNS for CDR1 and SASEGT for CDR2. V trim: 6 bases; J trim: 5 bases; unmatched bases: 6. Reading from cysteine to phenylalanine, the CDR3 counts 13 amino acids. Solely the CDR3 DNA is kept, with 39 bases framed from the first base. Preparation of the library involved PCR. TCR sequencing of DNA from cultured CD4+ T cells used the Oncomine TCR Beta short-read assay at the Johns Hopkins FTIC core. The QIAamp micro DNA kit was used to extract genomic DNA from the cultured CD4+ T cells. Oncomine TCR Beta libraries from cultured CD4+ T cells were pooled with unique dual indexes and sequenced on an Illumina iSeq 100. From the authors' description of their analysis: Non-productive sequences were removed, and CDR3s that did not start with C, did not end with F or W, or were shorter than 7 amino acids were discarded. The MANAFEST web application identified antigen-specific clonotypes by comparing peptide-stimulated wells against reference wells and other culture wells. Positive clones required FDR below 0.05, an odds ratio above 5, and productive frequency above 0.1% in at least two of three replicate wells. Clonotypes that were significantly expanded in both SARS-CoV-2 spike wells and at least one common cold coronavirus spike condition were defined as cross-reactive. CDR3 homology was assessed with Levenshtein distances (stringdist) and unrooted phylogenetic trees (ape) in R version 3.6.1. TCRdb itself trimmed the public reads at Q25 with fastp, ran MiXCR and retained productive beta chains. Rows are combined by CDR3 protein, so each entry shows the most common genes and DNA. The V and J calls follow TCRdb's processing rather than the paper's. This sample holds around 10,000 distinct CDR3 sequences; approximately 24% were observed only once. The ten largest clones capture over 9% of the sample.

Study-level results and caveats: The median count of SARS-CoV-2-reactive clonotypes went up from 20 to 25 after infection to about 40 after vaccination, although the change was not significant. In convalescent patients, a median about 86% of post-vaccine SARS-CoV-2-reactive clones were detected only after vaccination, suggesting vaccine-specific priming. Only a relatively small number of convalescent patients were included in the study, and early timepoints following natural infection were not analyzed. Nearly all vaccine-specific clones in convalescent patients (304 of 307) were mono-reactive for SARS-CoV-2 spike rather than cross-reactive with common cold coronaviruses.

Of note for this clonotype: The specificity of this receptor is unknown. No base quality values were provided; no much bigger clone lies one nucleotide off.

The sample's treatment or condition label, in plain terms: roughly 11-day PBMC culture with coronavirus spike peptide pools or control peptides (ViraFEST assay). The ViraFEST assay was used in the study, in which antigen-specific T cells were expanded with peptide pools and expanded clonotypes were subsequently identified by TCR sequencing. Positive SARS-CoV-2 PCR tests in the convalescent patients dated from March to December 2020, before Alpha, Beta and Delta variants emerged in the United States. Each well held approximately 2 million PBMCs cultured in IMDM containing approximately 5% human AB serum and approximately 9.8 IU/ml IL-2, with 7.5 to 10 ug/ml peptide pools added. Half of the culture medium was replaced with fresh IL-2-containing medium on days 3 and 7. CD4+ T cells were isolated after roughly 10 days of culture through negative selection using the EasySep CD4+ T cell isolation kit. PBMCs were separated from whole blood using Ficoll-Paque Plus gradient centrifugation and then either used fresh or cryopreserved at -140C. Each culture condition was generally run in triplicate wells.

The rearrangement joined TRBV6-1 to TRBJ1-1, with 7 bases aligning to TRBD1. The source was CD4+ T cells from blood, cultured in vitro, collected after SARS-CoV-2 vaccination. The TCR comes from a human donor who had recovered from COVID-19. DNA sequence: TGTGCCAGCAGCCGGACAGGTGAGACTGAAGCTTTCTTT. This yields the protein CASSRTGETEAFF.